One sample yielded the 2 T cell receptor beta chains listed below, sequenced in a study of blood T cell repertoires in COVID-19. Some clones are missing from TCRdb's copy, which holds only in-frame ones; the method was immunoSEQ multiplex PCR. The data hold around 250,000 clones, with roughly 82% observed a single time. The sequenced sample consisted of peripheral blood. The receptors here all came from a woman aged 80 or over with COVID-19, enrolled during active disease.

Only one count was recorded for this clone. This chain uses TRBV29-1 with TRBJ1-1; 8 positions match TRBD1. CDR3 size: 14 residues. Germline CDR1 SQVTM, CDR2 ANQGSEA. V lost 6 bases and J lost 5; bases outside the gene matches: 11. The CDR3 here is CSVDFGQGGTEAFF. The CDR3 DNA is TGCAGCGTCGACTTCGGACAGGGAGGTACTGAAGCTTTCTTT. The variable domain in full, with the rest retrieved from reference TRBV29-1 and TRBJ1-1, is SAVISQKPSRDICQRGTSLTIQCQVDSQVTMMFWYRQQPGQSLTLIATANQGSEATYESGFVIDKFPISRPNLTFSTLTVSNMSPEDSSIYLCSVDFGQGGTEAFFGQGTRLTVV.

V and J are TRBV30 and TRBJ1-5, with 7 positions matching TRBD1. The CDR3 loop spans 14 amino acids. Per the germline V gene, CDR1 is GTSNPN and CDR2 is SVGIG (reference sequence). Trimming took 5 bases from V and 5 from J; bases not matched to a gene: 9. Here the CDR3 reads CAWSLGGNHQPQHF. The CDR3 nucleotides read TGTGCCTGGTCCCTAGGGGGCAACCATCAGCCCCAGCATTTT.